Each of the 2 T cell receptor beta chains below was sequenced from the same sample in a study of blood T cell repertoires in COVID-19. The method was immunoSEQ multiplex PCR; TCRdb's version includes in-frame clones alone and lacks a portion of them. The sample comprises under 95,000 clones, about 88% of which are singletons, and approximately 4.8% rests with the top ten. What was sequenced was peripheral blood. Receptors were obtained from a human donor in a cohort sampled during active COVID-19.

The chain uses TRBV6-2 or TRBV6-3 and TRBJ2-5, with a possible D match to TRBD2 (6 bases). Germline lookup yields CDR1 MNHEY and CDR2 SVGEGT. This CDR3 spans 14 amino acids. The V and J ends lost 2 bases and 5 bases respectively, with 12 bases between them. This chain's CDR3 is CASSYSRGTETQYF. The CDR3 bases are TGTGCCAGCAGTTACAGCCGGGGGACCGAGACCCAGTACTTC.

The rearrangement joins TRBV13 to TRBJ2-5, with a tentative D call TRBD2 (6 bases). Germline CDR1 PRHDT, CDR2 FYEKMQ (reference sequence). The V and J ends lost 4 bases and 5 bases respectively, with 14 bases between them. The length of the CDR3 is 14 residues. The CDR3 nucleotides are TGTGCCAGCAGCTCGGGACTGCGGGCGGAGACCCAGTACTTC. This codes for CASSSGLRAETQYF.